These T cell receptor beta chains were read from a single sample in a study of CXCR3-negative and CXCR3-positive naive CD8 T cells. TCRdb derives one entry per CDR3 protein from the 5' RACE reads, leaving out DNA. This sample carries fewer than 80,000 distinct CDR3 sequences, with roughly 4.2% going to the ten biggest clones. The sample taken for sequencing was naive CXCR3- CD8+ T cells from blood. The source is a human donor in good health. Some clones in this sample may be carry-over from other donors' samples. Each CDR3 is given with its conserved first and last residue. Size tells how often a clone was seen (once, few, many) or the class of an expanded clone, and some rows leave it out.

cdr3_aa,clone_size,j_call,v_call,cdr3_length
CAISLYGDSGANEQFF,-,TRBJ2-1,TRBV7-6,16
CASSLPPFPAGESYNEQFF,-,TRBJ2-1,TRBV7-9,19
CASSQLDPHGNQPQHF,-,TRBJ1-5,TRBV3-1,16
CASSLAGDTGELFF,-,TRBJ2-2,TRBV12-3/TRBV12-4,14
CASSPSGLMNTEAFF,-,TRBJ1-1,TRBV7-3,15
CSGQPNTGELFF,-,TRBJ2-2,TRBV29-1,12
CSVGPAYNEQFF,-,TRBJ2-1,TRBV29-1,12
CAISESRGMNQPQHF,-,TRBJ1-5,TRBV10-3,15
CASSDSTEGNTQYF,-,TRBJ2-3,TRBV6-4,14
CASSWYWEQYF,-,TRBJ2-7,TRBV6-2/TRBV6-3,11
CSVAGGPYEQYF,-,TRBJ2-7,TRBV29-1,12
CASSQGAGSYNEQFF,medium-sized,TRBJ2-1,TRBV14,15
CSVDSGFTDTQYF,-,TRBJ2-3,TRBV29-1,13
CASSPLGGQIYGYTF,-,TRBJ1-2,TRBV7-7,15
CASSLEMWNEQFF,-,TRBJ2-1,TRBV7-2,13
CSVSDSRRYEQYF,-,TRBJ2-7,TRBV29-1,13
CASSLAGETSNEQFF,-,TRBJ2-1,TRBV5-5,15
CASSQFNLEGVSYEQYF,-,TRBJ2-7,TRBV4-2,17
CASWDGFYEQYF,-,TRBJ2-7,TRBV7-6,12
CSGRGGNDEKLFF,-,TRBJ1-4,TRBV29-1,13
CASSFLGPTGEAFF,-,TRBJ1-1,TRBV6-6,14
CASSSTDYSSYEQYF,-,TRBJ2-7,TRBV11-1,15
CASSQDLIVANTEAFF,-,TRBJ1-1,TRBV4-3,16
CASSLNLAEETQYF,-,TRBJ2-5,TRBV7-9,14
CASQFTGSSNQPQHF,-,TRBJ1-5,TRBV19,15
CAWSPGAGWAGELFF,-,TRBJ2-2,TRBV30,15
CSVEPPQALEYEQFF,-,TRBJ2-1,TRBV29-1,15
CASSPLEGVKQFF,-,TRBJ2-1,TRBV7-9,13
CSARPPTGMNTEAFF,-,TRBJ1-1,TRBV20-1,15
CASSRKSTYSPGMNTEAFF,-,TRBJ1-1,TRBV14,19
CASSLGGQGTQYF,-,TRBJ2-5,TRBV7-9,13
CASSYSISGDGYEQYF,-,TRBJ2-7,TRBV6-2/TRBV6-3,16
CASSSMGYNEQFF,-,TRBJ2-1,TRBV7-9,13
CASSQDGSWYNEQFF,-,TRBJ2-1,TRBV4-3,15
CSTRGVSYNEQFF,-,TRBJ2-1,TRBV29-1,13
CASSLETNSYMGLFF,-,TRBJ1-4,TRBV7-6,15
CASSSHGGPGNEQFF,-,TRBJ2-1,TRBV7-2,15
CASSMGATNSPLHF,-,TRBJ1-6,TRBV19,14
CASRRDGGADTQYF,-,TRBJ2-3,TRBV2,14
CASSFGLGLGEKLFF,-,TRBJ1-4,TRBV7-2,15
CSGDSYNEQFF,-,TRBJ2-1,TRBV20-1,11
CASSLLGLAGINTGELFF,-,TRBJ2-2,TRBV28,18
CASSQGGVGEQFF,-,TRBJ2-1,TRBV4-1,13
CASSLTGSSDGYTF,-,TRBJ1-2,TRBV28,14
CSADFRGAYTF,-,TRBJ1-2,TRBV29-1,11
CASSESPVRPTDTQYF,-,TRBJ2-3,TRBV10-1,16
CSAAAPGTGFQEQYF,-,TRBJ2-7,TRBV20-1,15
CASSADRDSNEKLFF,-,TRBJ1-4,TRBV7-9,15
CASSLILGVGYEQYF,-,TRBJ2-7,TRBV7-9,15
CASSLSGVTQYF,-,TRBJ2-3,TRBV28,12
CASKDNVNQPQHF,-,TRBJ1-5,TRBV6-2/TRBV6-3,13
CASSPFASGVADTQYF,-,TRBJ2-3,TRBV18,16
CASSLSISGGAPDTQYF,-,TRBJ2-3,TRBV11-3,17
CASSTISYEQYF,-,TRBJ2-7,TRBV2,12
CASTSGLSPSWPYEQYF,-,TRBJ2-7,TRBV6-6,17
CASSPPPIGNTEAFF,-,TRBJ1-1,TRBV4-1,15
CAWSAYGGPDTGELFF,-,TRBJ2-2,TRBV30,16
CASSQAAATEAFF,medium-sized,TRBJ1-1,TRBV4-3,13
CASSYGSSGANVLTF,-,TRBJ2-6,TRBV6-2/TRBV6-3,15
CAWAPGQGPYEQYF,-,TRBJ2-7,TRBV30,14